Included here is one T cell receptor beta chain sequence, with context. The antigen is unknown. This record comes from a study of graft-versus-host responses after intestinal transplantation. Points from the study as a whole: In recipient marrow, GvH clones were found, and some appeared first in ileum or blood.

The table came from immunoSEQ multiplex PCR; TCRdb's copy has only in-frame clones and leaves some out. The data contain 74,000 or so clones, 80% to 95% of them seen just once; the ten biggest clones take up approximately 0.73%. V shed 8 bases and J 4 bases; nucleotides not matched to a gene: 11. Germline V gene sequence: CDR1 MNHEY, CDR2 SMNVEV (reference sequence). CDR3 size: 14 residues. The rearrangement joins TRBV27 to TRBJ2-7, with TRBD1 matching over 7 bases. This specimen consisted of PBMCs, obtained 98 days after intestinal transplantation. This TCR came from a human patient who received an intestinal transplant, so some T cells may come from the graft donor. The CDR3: CASGEGTAVYEQYF. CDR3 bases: TGTGCCAGCGGGGAAGGGACAGCGGTTTACGAGCAGTACTTC.